The source of this T cell receptor (beta chain) is a study of T-cell memory formation after mild COVID-19. CDR3 length: 15 amino acids. Germline lookup yields CDR1 SNHLY and CDR2 FYNNEI. Trimming took 5 bases from V and 2 from J; bases not matched to a gene: 8. A single record per CDR3 protein comes from TCRdb applying MiXCR to the 5' RACE reads. The sample yields under 400,000 distinct CDR3 sequences, around a fifth seen once. The sequencing sample was made of PBMCs or a T cell subset sorted from them (not recorded which). V gene TRBV2 combines with J gene TRBJ2-5; 7 bases fit TRBD1. The clonotype originates from an adult woman who had mild COVID-19 (a few samples of this study predate the infection). Cell type and time point are not known. In DNA, the CDR3 is TGTGCCAGCAGTAAGGACAGGACCATTCAAGAGACCCAGTACTTC. Its translation is CASSKDRTIQETQYF. Combining the CDR3 with reference TRBV2 and TRBJ2-5 gives the whole variable domain EPEVTQTPSHQVTQMGQEVILRCVPISNHLYFYWYRQILGQKVEFLVSFYNNEISEKSEIFDDQFSVERPDGSNFTLKIRSTKLEDSAMYFCASSKDRTIQETQYFGPGTRLLVL.